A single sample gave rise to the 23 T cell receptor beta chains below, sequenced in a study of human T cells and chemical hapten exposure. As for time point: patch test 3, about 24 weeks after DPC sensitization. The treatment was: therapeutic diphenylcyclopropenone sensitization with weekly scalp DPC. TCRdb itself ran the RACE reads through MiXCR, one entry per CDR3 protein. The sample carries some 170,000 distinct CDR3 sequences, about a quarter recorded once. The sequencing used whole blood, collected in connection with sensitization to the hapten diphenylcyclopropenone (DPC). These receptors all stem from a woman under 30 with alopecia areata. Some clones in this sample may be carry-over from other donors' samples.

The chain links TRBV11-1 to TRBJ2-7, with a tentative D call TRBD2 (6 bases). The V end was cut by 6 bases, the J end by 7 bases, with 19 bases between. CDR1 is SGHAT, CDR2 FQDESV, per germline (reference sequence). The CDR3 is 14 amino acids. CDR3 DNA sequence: TGTGCCAGCAGTCATGGACTACGGCCTACGGAGCAGTACTTC. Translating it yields CASSHGLRPTEQYF. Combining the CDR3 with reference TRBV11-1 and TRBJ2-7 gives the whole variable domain EAEVAQSPRYKITEKSQAVAFWCDPISGHATLYWYRQILGQGPELLVQFQDESVVDDSQLPKDRFSAERLKGVDSTLKIQPAELGDSAMYLCASSHGLRPTEQYFGPGTRLTVT.

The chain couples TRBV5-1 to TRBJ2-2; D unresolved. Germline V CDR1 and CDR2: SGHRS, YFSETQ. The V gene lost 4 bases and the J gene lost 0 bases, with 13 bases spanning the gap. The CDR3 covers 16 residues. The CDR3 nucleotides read TGCGCCAGCAGCACGGACGGTCGAACGAACACCGGGGAGCTGTTTTTT. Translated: CASSTDGRTNTGELFF.

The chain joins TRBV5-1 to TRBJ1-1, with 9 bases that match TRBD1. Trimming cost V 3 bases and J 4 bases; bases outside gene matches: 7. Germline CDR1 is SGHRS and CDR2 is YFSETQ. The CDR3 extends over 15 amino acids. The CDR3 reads CASSWDRVGGTEAFF. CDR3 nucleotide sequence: TGCGCCAGCAGCTGGGACAGGGTTGGGGGCACTGAAGCTTTCTTT. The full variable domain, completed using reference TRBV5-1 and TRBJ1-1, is KAGVTQTPRYLIKTRGQQVTLSCSPISGHRSVSWYQQTPGQGLQFLFEYFSETQRNKGNFPGRFSGRQFSNSRSEMNVSTLELGDSALYLCASSWDRVGGTEAFFGQGTRLTVV.

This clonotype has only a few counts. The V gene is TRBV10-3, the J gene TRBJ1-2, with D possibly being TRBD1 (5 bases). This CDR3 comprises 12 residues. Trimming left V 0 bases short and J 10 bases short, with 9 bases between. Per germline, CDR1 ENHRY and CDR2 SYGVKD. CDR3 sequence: CAISESVGDYTF. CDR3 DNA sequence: TGTGCCATCAGTGAGTCAGTGGGGGACTACACCTTC.

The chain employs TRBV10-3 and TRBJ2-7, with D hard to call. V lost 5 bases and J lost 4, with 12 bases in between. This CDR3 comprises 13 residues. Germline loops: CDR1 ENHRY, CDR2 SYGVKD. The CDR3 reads CAISSPLGYEQYF. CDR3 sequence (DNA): TGTGCCATCAGTTCACCCCTTGGGTACGAGCAGTACTTC.

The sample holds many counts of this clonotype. CDR3 amino acids: CASRGELAGGRVGPGYF. The CDR3 DNA reads TGTGCCAGCAGGGGGGAACTAGCGGGGGGCCGAGTTGGACCTGGGTATTTT. The chain uses TRBV12-3 or TRBV12-4 and TRBJ2-3; 12 bases are a match to TRBD2. This CDR3 contains 17 residues. V shed 6 bases, J shed 14 bases, and the junction held 21 bases outside the gene matches.

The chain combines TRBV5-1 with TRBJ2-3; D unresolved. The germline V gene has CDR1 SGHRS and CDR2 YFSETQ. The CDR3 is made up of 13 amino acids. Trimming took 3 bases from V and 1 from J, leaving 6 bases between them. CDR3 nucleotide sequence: TGCGCCAGCAGCTACGAGGGCACAGATACGCAGTATTTT. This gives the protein CASSYEGTDTQYF.

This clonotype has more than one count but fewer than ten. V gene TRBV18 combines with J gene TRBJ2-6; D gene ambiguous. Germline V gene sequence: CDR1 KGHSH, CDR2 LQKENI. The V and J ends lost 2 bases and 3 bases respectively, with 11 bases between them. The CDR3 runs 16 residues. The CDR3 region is CASSPSGSSGANVLTF. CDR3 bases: TGTGCCAGCTCACCATCGGGTTCTAGTGGGGCCAACGTCCTGACTTTC.

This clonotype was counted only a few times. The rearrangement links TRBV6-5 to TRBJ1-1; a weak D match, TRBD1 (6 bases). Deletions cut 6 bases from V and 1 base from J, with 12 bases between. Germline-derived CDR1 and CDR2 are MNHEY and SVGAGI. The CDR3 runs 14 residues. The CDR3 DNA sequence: TGTGCCAGCAGCCTCACACAGGGGAACACTGAAGCTTTCTTT. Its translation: CASSLTQGNTEAFF.

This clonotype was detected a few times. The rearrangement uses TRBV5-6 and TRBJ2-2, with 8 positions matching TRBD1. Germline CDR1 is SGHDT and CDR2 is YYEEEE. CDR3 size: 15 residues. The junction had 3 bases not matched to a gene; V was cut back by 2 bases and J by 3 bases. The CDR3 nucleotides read TGTGCCAGCAGCTTTCTGACAGGGGACACCGGGGAGCTGTTTTTT. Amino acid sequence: CASSFLTGDTGELFF.

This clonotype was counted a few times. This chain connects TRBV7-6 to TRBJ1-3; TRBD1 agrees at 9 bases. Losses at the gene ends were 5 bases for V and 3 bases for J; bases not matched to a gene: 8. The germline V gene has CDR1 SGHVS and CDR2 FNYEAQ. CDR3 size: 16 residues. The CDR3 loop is CASSPLDRGIGNTIYF. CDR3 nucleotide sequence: TGTGCCAGCAGCCCCCTGGACAGGGGCATTGGAAACACCATATATTTT.

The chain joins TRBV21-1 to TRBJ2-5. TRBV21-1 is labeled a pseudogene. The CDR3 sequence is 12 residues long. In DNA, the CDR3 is TGTGCCAGCAAGGTTGCGACCCAGACCCAGTACTTC. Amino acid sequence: CASKVATQTQYF.

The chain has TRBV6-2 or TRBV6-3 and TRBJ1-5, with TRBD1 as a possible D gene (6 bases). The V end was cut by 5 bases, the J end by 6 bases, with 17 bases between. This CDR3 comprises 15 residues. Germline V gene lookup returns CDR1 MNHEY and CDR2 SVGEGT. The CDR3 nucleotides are TGTGCCAGCAGTCGCCCCCGGGGGGCGGGTCAGCCCCAGCATTTT. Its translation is CASSRPRGAGQPQHF.

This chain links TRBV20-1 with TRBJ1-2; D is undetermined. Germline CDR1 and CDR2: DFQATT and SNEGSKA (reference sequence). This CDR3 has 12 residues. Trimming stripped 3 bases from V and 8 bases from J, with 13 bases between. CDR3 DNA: TGCAGTGCTAGTCGGACTTCCCGGGGCTACACCTTC. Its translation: CSASRTSRGYTF.

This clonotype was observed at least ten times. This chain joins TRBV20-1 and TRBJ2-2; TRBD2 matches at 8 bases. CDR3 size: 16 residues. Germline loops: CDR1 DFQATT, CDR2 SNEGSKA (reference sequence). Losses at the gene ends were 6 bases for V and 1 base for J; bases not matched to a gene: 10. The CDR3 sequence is CSAPDGLAGNTGELFF. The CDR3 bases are TGCAGTGCCCCCGACGGGCTAGCGGGGAACACCGGGGAGCTGTTTTTT.

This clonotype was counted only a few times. DNA of the CDR3: TGTGCCAGCAGCCGAACGGGAAGCACTGAAGCTTTCTTT. It is translated as CASSRTGSTEAFF. The gene calls are TRBV7-9 and TRBJ1-1; D is unresolved. The CDR3 is 13 residues long. The germline V gene encodes CDR1 SEHNR and CDR2 FQNEAQ (reference sequence). With 5 bases removed from V and 4 bases from J, the gap between germline ends came to 11 bases.

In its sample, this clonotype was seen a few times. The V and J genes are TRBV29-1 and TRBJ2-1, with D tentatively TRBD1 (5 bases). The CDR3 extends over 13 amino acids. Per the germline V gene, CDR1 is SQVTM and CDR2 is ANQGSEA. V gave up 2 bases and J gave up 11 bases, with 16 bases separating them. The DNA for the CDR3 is TGCAGCGTTGAAACCCGAAGACAGTCCCAGCAGTTCTTC. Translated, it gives CSVETRRQSQQFF.

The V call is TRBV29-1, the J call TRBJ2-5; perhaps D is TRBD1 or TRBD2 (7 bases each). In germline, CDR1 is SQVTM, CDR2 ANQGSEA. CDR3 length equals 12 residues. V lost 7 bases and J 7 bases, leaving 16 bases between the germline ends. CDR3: CSALVRGGTQYF. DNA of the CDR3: TGCAGCGCGTTAGTCAGGGGGGGGACCCAGTACTTC.

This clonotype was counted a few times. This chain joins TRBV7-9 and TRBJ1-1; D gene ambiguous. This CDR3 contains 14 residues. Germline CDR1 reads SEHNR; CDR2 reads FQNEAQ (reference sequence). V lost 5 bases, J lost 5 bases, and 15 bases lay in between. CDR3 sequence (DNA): TGTGCCAGCAGCCCCGTGATGACGGGGACTGAAGCTTTCTTT. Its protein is CASSPVMTGTEAFF.

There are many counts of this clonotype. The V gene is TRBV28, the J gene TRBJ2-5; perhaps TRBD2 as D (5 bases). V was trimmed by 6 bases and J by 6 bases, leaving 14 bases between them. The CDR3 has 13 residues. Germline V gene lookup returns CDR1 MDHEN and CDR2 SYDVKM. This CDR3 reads CASRRLLRQTQYF. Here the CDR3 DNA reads TGTGCCAGCAGACGACTATTAAGGCAGACCCAGTACTTC.

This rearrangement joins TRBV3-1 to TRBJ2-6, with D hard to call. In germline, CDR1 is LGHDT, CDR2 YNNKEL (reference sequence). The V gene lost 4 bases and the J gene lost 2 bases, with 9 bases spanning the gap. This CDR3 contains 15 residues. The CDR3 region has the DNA TGTGCCAGCAGCCTGCGGAGAACTGGGGCCAACGTCCTGACTTTC. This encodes CASSLRRTGANVLTF.

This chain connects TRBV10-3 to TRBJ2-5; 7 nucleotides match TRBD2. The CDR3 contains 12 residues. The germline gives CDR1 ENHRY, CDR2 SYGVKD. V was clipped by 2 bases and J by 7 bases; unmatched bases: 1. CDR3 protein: CAISEPGGTQYF. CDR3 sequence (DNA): TGTGCCATCAGTGAGCCGGGAGGGACCCAGTACTTC.

In DNA, the CDR3 is TGTGCCACCAGCAGAGCAGGGACTAGCGGGAGTAGCAACGAGCAGTACTTC. Protein: CATSRAGTSGSSNEQYF. V and J are TRBV15 and TRBJ2-7; 14 nucleotides agree with TRBD2. The junction had 7 bases not matched to a gene; V was cut back by 1 base and J by 5 bases. From germline, CDR1 is LNHNV and CDR2 YYDKDF (reference sequence). The CDR3 covers 17 residues.